This T cell receptor (beta chain) was profiled in a study of blood T cell repertoires in COVID-19. CDR1 is MNHEY, CDR2 SVGAGI, per germline. The CDR3 covers 15 residues. V shed 6 bases, J shed 2 bases, and the junction held 7 bases outside the gene matches. Profiled with immunoSEQ multiplex PCR; TCRdb holds only in-frame clones, not every one. The sample includes fewer than 500,000 clones, 81% of them seen just once. This clonotype was obtained from a human donor with acute or convalescent COVID-19. The donor label of this sample is uncertain. The source material was peripheral blood. The genes are TRBV6-5 and TRBJ1-5, with 7 bases matching TRBD1. The CDR3 loop is CASSLTGDGNQPQHF. The CDR3 DNA follows: TGTGCCAGCAGCTTAACAGGGGATGGCAATCAGCCCCAGCATTTT.